This TCR beta chain originates from a study of blood T cell repertoires in COVID-19. Trimming shortened V by 1 base and J by 1 base, and 13 bases separated the two germline ends. The V gene's germline CDR1 is SGHTA and CDR2 FQGTGA. The CDR3 totals 16 residues. Clones were sequenced by immunoSEQ multiplex PCR, and TCRdb holds only the in-frame ones, with some missing. Among more than 250,000 clones, 87% were seen once, and the ten largest hold about 6%. The chain employs TRBV7-3 and TRBJ1-2; D remains ambiguous. The receptor was isolated from a woman aged 30 to 39 who had recovered from COVID-19. Sequenced input: PBMCs or T cells enriched from blood (not recorded which). Here the CDR3 reads CASSLNGGTLNYGYTF. Here the CDR3 DNA reads TGTGCCAGCAGCTTAAATGGCGGAACACTTAACTATGGCTACACCTTC.